These 31 T cell receptor beta chains came from one sample sequenced in a study of CD8 T cells in Susac syndrome. With random hexamers, roughly 0.45 to 1 ug RNA was reverse transcribed. TCRdb reprocessed the immunoSEQ multiplex PCR reads with MiXCR, giving one entry per CDR3 protein. The data hold more than 150,000 distinct CDR3 sequences, with about 95% observed a single time. Sequences were obtained from CD8+ T cells from PBMCs. The source of these receptors is a human donor with multiple sclerosis.

The chain uses TRBV29-1 and TRBJ2-3; D is possibly TRBD1 (6 bases). CDR1 is SQVTM and CDR2 is ANQGSEA in the germline V gene. There are 14 residues in the CDR3. Trimming took off 5 bases at V and 2 bases at J, with 14 bases between the two ends. The CDR3 protein is CSVQQTGPTDTQYF. For the CDR3, the DNA is TGCAGCGTTCAACAGACAGGCCCCACAGATACGCAGTATTTT.

The chain recombines TRBV19 with TRBJ1-5, with a tentative D call TRBD1 (5 bases). Germline CDR1 reads LNHDA; CDR2 reads SQIVND (reference sequence). Trimming left V 5 bases short and J 2 bases short, with 13 bases between. The CDR3 spans 15 residues. The CDR3 DNA reads TGTGCCAGTAGTGAGGGGACGAGGGGCAATCAGCCCCAGCATTTT. Protein product: CASSEGTRGNQPQHF.

The chain carries TRBV5-6 and TRBJ2-3; 11 positions match TRBD2. Germline CDR1 SGHDT, CDR2 YYEEEE. The J segment lost 0 bases and the V segment lost 1 base, leaving 4 bases of the junction unmatched. The CDR3 has 17 amino acids. Written as DNA, the CDR3 is TGTGCCAGCAGCTTGCTAGCGGGGGGCTCGAGCACAGATACGCAGTATTTT. It specifies CASSLLAGGSSTDTQYF.

This chain joins TRBV12-3 or TRBV12-4 and TRBJ2-1, with 9 bases identical to TRBD2. J lost 3 bases, V lost 3 bases, and 12 bases had no gene match. The CDR3 has 18 residues. CDR3 sequence: CASSFFAVAGGNYNEQFF. CDR3 sequence (DNA): TGTGCCAGCAGTTTTTTTGCCGTTGCGGGGGGGAACTACAATGAGCAGTTCTTC.

V is TRBV29-1 and J is TRBJ1-5; 10 bases are shared with TRBD1. This CDR3 has 18 amino acids. With V trimmed by 6 bases and J by 6 bases, 20 bases remained unmatched. CDR1 is SQVTM and CDR2 is ANQGSEA in the germline V gene. In nucleotides, the CDR3 is TGCAGCGTGTCGACCGGGACAGGGGAGTTATTGCAGGTTCAGCCCCAGCATTTT. Protein product: CSVSTGTGELLQVQPQHF. The full variable domain, with the rest looked up from reference TRBV29-1 and TRBJ1-5, is SAVISQKPSRDICQRGTSLTIQCQVDSQVTMMFWYRQQPGQSLTLIATANQGSEATYESGFVIDKFPISRPNLTFSTLTVSNMSPEDSSIYLCSVSTGTGELLQVQPQHFGDGTRLSIL.

The rearrangement uses TRBV7-9 and TRBJ2-1; D is uncertain. This CDR3 spans 13 amino acids. Per germline, CDR1 SEHNR and CDR2 FQNEAQ (reference sequence). Deletions cut 5 bases from V and 10 bases from J, with 15 bases between. The CDR3 coding sequence is TGTGCCAGCAGCACGCCCCCGGGCATCGAGCAGTTCTTC. Encoded protein: CASSTPPGIEQFF.

In its sample, this clonotype was seen a few times. The rearrangement joins TRBV3-1 to TRBJ2-1, with 7 bases identical to TRBD2. Germline CDR1 and CDR2: LGHDT and YNNKEL (reference sequence). The CDR3 consists of 16 residues. J was trimmed by 3 bases and V by 3 bases; bases with no gene match: 8. The CDR3 protein is CASSQASGAFYNEQFF. Written as DNA, the CDR3 is TGTGCCAGCAGCCAGGCTAGCGGCGCATTCTACAATGAGCAGTTCTTC.

The chain is built from TRBV27 and TRBJ1-1; tentatively, D is TRBD1 (6 bases). The V and J ends lost 2 bases and 7 bases respectively, with 11 bases between them. This CDR3 comprises 13 residues. Germline CDR1 reads MNHEY; CDR2 reads SMNVEV (reference sequence). The CDR3, as DNA: TGTGCCAGCAGTTTACCGGGGGCTAATGAAGCTTTCTTT. Its translation: CASSLPGANEAFF.

V gene TRBV27 combines with J gene TRBJ2-7; TRBD1 matches 7 bases. The germline V gene has CDR1 MNHEY and CDR2 SMNVEV (reference sequence). Trimming removed 5 bases from V and 6 bases from J; junction bases left unmatched: 13. This CDR3 contains 15 residues. The CDR3 DNA follows: TGTGCCAGCAGTCCCAGACAGGGAATCAGTACCGAGCAGTACGTC. Translated: CASSPRQGISTEQYV.

The rearrangement joins TRBV7-9 to TRBJ2-1, with TRBD1 matching 8 bases. V dropped 5 bases and J dropped 0; count of bases not matched to a gene: 9. CDR1 is SEHNR and CDR2 is FQNEAQ in the germline V gene (reference sequence). CDR3 size: 17 residues. The CDR3 loop reads CASSGRTGPSSYNEQFF. CDR3 coding DNA: TGTGCCAGCAGCGGAAGGACAGGGCCCAGCTCCTACAATGAGCAGTTCTTC.

The rearrangement uses TRBV3-1 and TRBJ1-1, with D uncertain. The germline CDR1 and CDR2 sequences are LGHDT and YNNKEL (reference sequence). This CDR3 contains 15 residues. V was clipped by 0 bases and J by 6 bases, with 14 bases between them. CDR3 protein: CASSQESRIEAEAFF. CDR3 nucleotides: TGTGCCAGCAGCCAAGAGTCCAGGATAGAGGCTGAAGCTTTCTTT. The full variable domain, rest sourced from reference TRBV3-1 and TRBJ1-1, is DTAVSQTPKYLVTQMGNDKSIKCEQNLGHDTMYWYKQDSKKFLKIMFSYNNKELIINETVPNRFSPKSPDKAHLNLHINSLELGDSAVYFCASSQESRIEAEAFFGQGTRLTVV.

CDR3 nucleotides: TGTGCCAGCAGCAACCTGGCAGAGGGCTCCTACAATGAGCAGTTCTTC. It is translated as CASSNLAEGSYNEQFF. The gene calls are TRBV3-1 and TRBJ2-1; possibly TRBD2 for D (5 bases). The V end was cut by 5 bases, the J end by 0 bases, with 14 bases between. The CDR3 length is 16 residues. From germline, CDR1 is LGHDT and CDR2 YNNKEL (reference sequence).

This chain connects TRBV3-1 to TRBJ2-5, with TRBD1 matching over 9 bases. The V segment lost 4 bases and the J segment 3 bases; nucleotides outside the gene matches: 9. The V gene's germline CDR1 is LGHDT and CDR2 YNNKEL (reference sequence). CDR3 length: 16 residues. The chain's CDR3 is CASSLKGDRAKETQYF. The CDR3 DNA is TGTGCCAGCAGCCTCAAGGGGGACAGGGCGAAAGAGACCCAGTACTTC.

This chain connects TRBV9 to TRBJ1-6; D gene ambiguous. CDR3 length: 15 residues. The V gene's germline CDR1 is SGDLS and CDR2 YYNGEE. V dropped 1 base and J dropped 7 bases, with 12 bases sitting between them. In DNA, the CDR3 is TGTGCCAGCAGCGTAAGTGGAACACCCAATTCACCCCTCCACTTT. It codes for CASSVSGTPNSPLHF.

V and J are TRBV30 and TRBJ2-1; TRBD2 is a possible D gene (5 bases). The length of the CDR3 is 14 residues. V gave up 2 bases and J gave up 6 bases, with 14 bases separating them. Germline V gives CDR1 GTSNPN, CDR2 SVGIG (reference sequence). The CDR3 sequence is CAWSIASEGNEQFF. Written as DNA, the CDR3 is TGTGCCTGGAGTATAGCCTCCGAGGGCAATGAGCAGTTCTTC.

The chain is built from TRBV2 and TRBJ2-5; 7 nucleotides match TRBD1. CDR3 length: 15 residues. With 4 bases clipped from V and 2 bases from J, the junction kept 7 bases outside the gene matches. CDR1 and CDR2 (germline): SNHLY, FYNNEI. CDR3 residues: CASSAITDRQETQYF. The CDR3 DNA is TGTGCCAGCAGTGCTATTACGGACAGGCAAGAGACCCAGTACTTC.

This chain connects TRBV2 to TRBJ2-2; D unresolved. The CDR3 runs 14 residues. Between the trimmed V and J ends, which lost 4 bases and 4 bases, there was a span of 10 bases. Germline loops: CDR1 SNHLY, CDR2 FYNNEI. In DNA, the CDR3 is TGTGCCAGCAGTGCCCAGGATATCACCGGGGAGCTGTTTTTT. This gives the protein CASSAQDITGELFF.

The rearrangement joins TRBV6-6 to TRBJ1-2; possible D gene TRBD1, 5 bases. CDR1 is MNHNY and CDR2 is SVGAGI in the germline V gene (reference sequence). Trimming took off 8 bases at V and 7 bases at J, with 14 bases between the two ends. The CDR3 has 12 amino acids. CDR3 sequence (DNA): TGTGCCAGCCTCCAGGGTAACGGTGGCTACACCTTC. This gives the protein CASLQGNGGYTF.

This clonotype was seen a single time. This sequence joins TRBV29-1 and TRBJ2-7; 8 bases line up with TRBD2. With 7 bases clipped from V and 3 bases from J, the junction kept 5 bases outside the gene matches. Germline V lookup: CDR1 SQVTM, CDR2 ANQGSEA. This CDR3 is built from 12 residues. DNA of the CDR3: TGCAGCGCCCGGACTAGCTACTACGAGCAGTACTTC. Translated: CSARTSYYEQYF.

This sequence joins TRBV29-1 and TRBJ2-1; D unresolved. The CDR3 spans 14 residues. Trimming removed 3 bases from V and 1 base from J, with 10 bases in between. Per the germline V gene, CDR1 is SQVTM and CDR2 is ANQGSEA. The CDR3 here is CSVDSGPSYNEQFF. The CDR3 nucleotides read TGCAGCGTTGATTCCGGACCGTCCTACAATGAGCAGTTCTTC.

The chain links TRBV9 to TRBJ2-1; 10 bases are shared with TRBD1. V trimming: 3 bases; J trimming: 6 bases; junction bases outside the gene matches: 9. CDR1 is SGDLS, CDR2 YYNGEE, per germline. The length of the CDR3 is 16 residues. CDR3 amino acids: CASSAGRGQGLNEQFF. CDR3 DNA sequence: TGTGCCAGCAGCGCCGGTCGGGGACAGGGGCTCAATGAGCAGTTCTTC.

CDR3: CASSQEPKDTQYF. The CDR3 DNA is TGCGCCAGCAGCCAAGAACCCAAAGATACGCAGTATTTT. The V and J genes are TRBV4-1 and TRBJ2-3; D gene ambiguous. This CDR3 comprises 13 residues. V shed 0 bases and J shed 5 bases, with 6 bases lying between them. Germline V CDR1 and CDR2: MGHRA, YSYEKL.

This sequence joins TRBV30 and TRBJ2-7; TRBD2 might be the D (7 bases). CDR1 is GTSNPN, CDR2 SVGIG, per germline (reference sequence). The CDR3 consists of 14 residues. The ends were cut back, 3 bases at V and 3 bases at J, with 15 bases in the middle. The CDR3 sequence is CAWSGGGRGYEQYF. CDR3 DNA sequence: TGTGCCTGGAGCGGCGGGGGCAGGGGCTACGAGCAGTACTTC.

This clonotype was counted a single time. V usage is TRBV19 and J usage is TRBJ2-1; D may be TRBD2 (5 bases). Trimming removed 2 bases from V and 10 bases from J, with 9 bases in between. In germline, CDR1 is LNHDA, CDR2 SQIVND (reference sequence). This CDR3 has 12 amino acids. CDR3 DNA sequence: TGTGCCAGTAGTATATCGGGATGGGAGCAGTTCTTC. Its protein product is CASSISGWEQFF.

V is TRBV7-9 and J is TRBJ2-3; 9 bases line up with TRBD2. This CDR3 has 16 amino acids. V was clipped by 5 bases and J by 1 base; unmatched bases: 7. The germline V gene has CDR1 SEHNR and CDR2 FQNEAQ (reference sequence). As DNA, the CDR3 is TGTGCCAGCAGCGCCACACAGCGGGGGGGCACAGATACGCAGTATTTT. Encoded protein: CASSATQRGGTDTQYF.

The chain carries TRBV5-1 and TRBJ2-6; 8 bases line up with TRBD1. Germline V gene sequence: CDR1 SGHRS, CDR2 YFSETQ. The CDR3 has 16 amino acids. With V trimmed by 3 bases and J by 0 bases, 2 bases remained unmatched. The CDR3 DNA reads TGCGCCAGCAGCTCCACAGGGGGCTCTGGGGCCAACGTCCTGACTTTC. Protein product: CASSSTGGSGANVLTF.

The chain combines TRBV4-1 with TRBJ2-1; D gene ambiguous. With 4 bases removed from V and 8 bases from J, the gap between germline ends came to 18 bases. Germline V gene sequence: CDR1 MGHRA, CDR2 YSYEKL. The CDR3 has 15 residues. For the CDR3, the DNA is TGCGCCAGCAGCCTCGGGTCCCCAAGTACGGATGAGCAGTTCTTC. Residues: CASSLGSPSTDEQFF.

The chain links TRBV7-2 to TRBJ2-1; D gene uncertain. V gave up 5 bases and J gave up 14 bases, with 4 bases separating them. The CDR3 is 8 residues long. Germline V gives CDR1 SGHTA, CDR2 FQGNSA. The CDR3 DNA follows: TGTGCCAGCAGCAATGAGTTCTTC. Its protein product is CASSNEFF.

The rearrangement uses TRBV27 and TRBJ2-1; 14 nucleotides agree with TRBD2. Trimming removed 6 bases from V and 10 bases from J; junction bases left unmatched: 11. The germline CDR1 and CDR2 sequences are MNHEY and SMNVEV (reference sequence). The CDR3 loop spans 16 amino acids. The CDR3 sequence is CASSDLGLAGADEQFF. As DNA, the CDR3 is TGTGCCAGCAGCGACCTGGGACTAGCGGGAGCAGACGAGCAGTTCTTC.

This chain connects TRBV20-1 to TRBJ2-1, with 7 bases lining up with TRBD1. Germline V gene data show CDR1 as DFQATT and CDR2 as SNEGSKA (reference sequence). The CDR3 length is 12 residues. The V gene end was trimmed by 5 bases and the J gene end by 4 bases; junction bases not matched to a gene: 2. For the CDR3, the DNA is TGCAGTGCTTGGGACAGTTACAATGAGCAGTTCTTC. Protein product: CSAWDSYNEQFF.

V usage is TRBV20-1 and J usage is TRBJ1-5; D remains unclear. The CDR3 totals 12 residues. Trimming removed 0 bases at V and 8 bases at J, with 8 bases between. CDR1 and CDR2 (germline): DFQATT, SNEGSKA (reference sequence). In DNA, the CDR3 is TGCAGTGCTAGAGATGTCATGGAGCCCCAGCATTTT. Translated: CSARDVMEPQHF.